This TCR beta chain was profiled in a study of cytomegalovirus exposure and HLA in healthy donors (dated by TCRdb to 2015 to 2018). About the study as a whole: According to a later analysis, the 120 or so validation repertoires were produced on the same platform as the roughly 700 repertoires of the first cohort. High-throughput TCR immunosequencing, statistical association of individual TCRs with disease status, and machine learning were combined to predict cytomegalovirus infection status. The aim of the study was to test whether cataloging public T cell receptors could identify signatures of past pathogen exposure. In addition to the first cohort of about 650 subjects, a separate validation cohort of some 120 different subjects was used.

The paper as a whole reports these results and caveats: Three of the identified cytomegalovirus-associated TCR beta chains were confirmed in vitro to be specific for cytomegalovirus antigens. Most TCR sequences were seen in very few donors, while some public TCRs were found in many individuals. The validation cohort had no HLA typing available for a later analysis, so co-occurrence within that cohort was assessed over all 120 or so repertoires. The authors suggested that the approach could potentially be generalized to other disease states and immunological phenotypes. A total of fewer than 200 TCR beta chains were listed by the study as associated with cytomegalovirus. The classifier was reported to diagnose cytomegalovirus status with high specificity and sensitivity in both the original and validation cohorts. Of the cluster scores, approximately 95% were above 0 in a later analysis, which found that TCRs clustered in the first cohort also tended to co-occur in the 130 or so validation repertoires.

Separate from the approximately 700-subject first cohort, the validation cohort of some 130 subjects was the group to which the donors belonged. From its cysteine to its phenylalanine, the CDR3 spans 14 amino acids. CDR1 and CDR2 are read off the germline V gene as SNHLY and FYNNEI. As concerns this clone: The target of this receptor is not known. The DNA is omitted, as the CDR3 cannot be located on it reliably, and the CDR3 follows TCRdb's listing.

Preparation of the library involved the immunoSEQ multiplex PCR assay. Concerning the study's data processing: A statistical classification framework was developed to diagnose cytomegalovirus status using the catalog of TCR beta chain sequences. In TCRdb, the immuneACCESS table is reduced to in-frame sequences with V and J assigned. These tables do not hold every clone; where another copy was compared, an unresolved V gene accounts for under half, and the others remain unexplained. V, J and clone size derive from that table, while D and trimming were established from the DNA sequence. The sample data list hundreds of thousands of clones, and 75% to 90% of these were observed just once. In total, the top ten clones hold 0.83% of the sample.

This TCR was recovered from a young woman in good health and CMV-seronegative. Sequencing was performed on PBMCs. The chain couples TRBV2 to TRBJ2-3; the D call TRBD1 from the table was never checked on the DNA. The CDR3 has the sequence CASILAQGTDTQYF.